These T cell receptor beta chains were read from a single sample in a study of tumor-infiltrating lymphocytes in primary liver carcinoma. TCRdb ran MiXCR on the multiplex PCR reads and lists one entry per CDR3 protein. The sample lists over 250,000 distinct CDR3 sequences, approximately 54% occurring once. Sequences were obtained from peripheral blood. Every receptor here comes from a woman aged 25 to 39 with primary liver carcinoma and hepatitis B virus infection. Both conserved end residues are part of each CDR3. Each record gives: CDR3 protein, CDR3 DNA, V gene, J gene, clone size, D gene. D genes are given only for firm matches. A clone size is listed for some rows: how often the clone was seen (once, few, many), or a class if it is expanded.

CDR3 protein: CASSQIGLAYNEEFF
CDR3 DNA: TGCGCCAGCAGCCAAATCGGACTGGCCTATAATGAGGAGTTCTTC
V gene: TRBV4-1
J gene: TRBJ2-1
clone size: NA
D gene: NA

CDR3 protein: CASSSDYKQYF
CDR3 DNA: TGTGCCAGCAGCTCAGACTACAAGCAGTACTTC
V gene: TRBV11-1
J gene: TRBJ2-7
clone size: NA
D gene: NA

CDR3 protein: CASTKWDNSLGYTF
CDR3 DNA: TGTGCCAGCACCAAATGGGACAATTCTCTCGGCTACACCTTC
V gene: TRBV6-2/TRBV6-3
J gene: TRBJ1-2
clone size: NA
D gene: NA

CDR3 protein: CASSNQGGNSPLHF
CDR3 DNA: TGTGCCAGCAGCAATCAGGGAGGAAATTCACCCCTCCACTTT
V gene: TRBV12-3/TRBV12-4
J gene: TRBJ1-6
clone size: once
D gene: NA

CDR3 protein: CASSLPGREAFF
CDR3 DNA: TGTGCCAGCAGTTTACCGGGACGGGAAGCTTTCTTT
V gene: TRBV6-6
J gene: TRBJ1-1
clone size: many
D gene: NA

CDR3 protein: CATSDLRQGEQETQYF
CDR3 DNA: TGTGCCACCAGTGATTTGCGACAGGGGGAACAAGAGACCCAGTACTTC
V gene: TRBV24-1
J gene: TRBJ2-5
clone size: NA
D gene: TRBD1

CDR3 protein: CGSSIATEAFF
CDR3 DNA: TGTGGCAGTAGTATCGCCACTGAAGCTTTCTTT
V gene: TRBV19
J gene: TRBJ1-1
clone size: once
D gene: NA

CDR3 protein: CASSYELTGTWTEQFF
CDR3 DNA: TGCGCCAGCAGCTATGAATTAACCGGGACTTGGACTGAGCAGTTCTTC
V gene: TRBV4-2
J gene: TRBJ2-1
clone size: NA
D gene: NA

CDR3 protein: CASSSAGTRDTIYF
CDR3 DNA: TGTGCCAGCAGCTCCGCAGGGACGAGGGACACCATATATTTT
V gene: TRBV13
J gene: TRBJ1-3
clone size: NA
D gene: NA

CDR3 protein: CASGPTSGGADTQYF
CDR3 DNA: TGTGCCAGCGGCCCGACTAGCGGAGGCGCAGATACGCAGTATTTT
V gene: TRBV12-3/TRBV12-4
J gene: TRBJ2-3
clone size: NA
D gene: TRBD2

CDR3 protein: CASSFGFRPQHF
CDR3 DNA: TGTGCCAGCAGCTTTGGGTTTCGGCCCCAGCATTTT
V gene: TRBV7-8
J gene: TRBJ1-5
clone size: NA
D gene: NA

CDR3 protein: CASSPGCGTQYF
CDR3 DNA: TGTGCCAGCAGTCCGGGATGTGGTACGCAGTATTTT
V gene: TRBV11-2
J gene: TRBJ2-3
clone size: NA
D gene: NA

CDR3 protein: CASSDLGRGVYEQYF
CDR3 DNA: TGTGCCAGCAGCGACCTGGGACGAGGGGTCTACGAGCAGTACTTC
V gene: TRBV13
J gene: TRBJ2-7
clone size: NA
D gene: NA

CDR3 protein: CSVVTPKAYEQYF
CDR3 DNA: TGCAGCGTTGTCACACCGAAGGCCTACGAGCAGTACTTC
V gene: TRBV29-1
J gene: TRBJ2-7
clone size: many
D gene: NA

CDR3 protein: CASRFSGTYNEQFF
CDR3 DNA: TGTGCCAGCAGGTTCAGCGGGACTTACAATGAGCAGTTCTTC
V gene: TRBV12-3/TRBV12-4
J gene: TRBJ2-1
clone size: NA
D gene: TRBD2

CDR3 protein: CASVGGGFEQYF
CDR3 DNA: TGTGCCAGCGTGGGGGGAGGTTTCGAGCAGTACTTC
V gene: TRBV6-6
J gene: TRBJ2-7
clone size: NA
D gene: NA

CDR3 protein: CASSQEAYGYTF
CDR3 DNA: TGTGCCAGCAGCCAAGAAGCCTATGGCTACACCTTC
V gene: TRBV14
J gene: TRBJ1-2
clone size: NA
D gene: NA

CDR3 protein: CASSQEGGAAYGYTF
CDR3 DNA: TGCGCCAGCAGCCAAGAGGGGGGGGCGGCCTATGGCTACACCTTC
V gene: TRBV4-3
J gene: TRBJ1-2
clone size: few
D gene: NA

CDR3 protein: CASSLEFLTSAASTDTQYF
CDR3 DNA: TGTGCCAGCAGCTTGGAATTTCTGACTAGCGCAGCTAGCACAGATACGCAGTATTTT
V gene: TRBV5-4
J gene: TRBJ2-3
clone size: NA
D gene: TRBD2

CDR3 protein: CASSPGTGGSNSPLHF
CDR3 DNA: TGTGCCAGCAGTCCAGGGACAGGGGGCTCCAATTCACCCCTCCACTTT
V gene: TRBV12-3/TRBV12-4
J gene: TRBJ1-6
clone size: NA
D gene: TRBD1

CDR3 protein: CASSYGQPYEQYF
CDR3 DNA: TGTGCCAGCAGTTACGGACAGCCTTACGAGCAGTACTTC
V gene: TRBV6-2/TRBV6-3
J gene: TRBJ2-7
clone size: NA
D gene: NA

CDR3 protein: CASSPRRGIEAFF
CDR3 DNA: TGCGCCAGCAGCCCCCGTAGAGGTATTGAAGCTTTCTTT
V gene: TRBV4-1
J gene: TRBJ1-1
clone size: NA
D gene: NA

CDR3 protein: CASSLGRLVYEQYF
CDR3 DNA: TGTGCCAGCAGCTTAGGGCGACTGGTCTACGAGCAGTACTTC
V gene: TRBV13
J gene: TRBJ2-7
clone size: NA
D gene: NA

CDR3 protein: CASSELAGPPDTQYF
CDR3 DNA: TGCGCCAGCAGTGAACTGGCGGGACCGCCTGATACGCAGTATTTT
V gene: TRBV10-1
J gene: TRBJ2-3
clone size: NA
D gene: NA

CDR3 protein: CASSQAQGPGYEQYF
CDR3 DNA: TGCGCCAGCAGCCAAGCCCAGGGGCCGGGCTACGAGCAGTACTTC
V gene: TRBV4-1
J gene: TRBJ2-7
clone size: NA
D gene: NA

CDR3 protein: CASSSDSLYEQYF
CDR3 DNA: TGTGCCAGCAGTTCCGACAGCCTCTACGAGCAGTACTTC
V gene: TRBV6-2/TRBV6-3
J gene: TRBJ2-7
clone size: NA
D gene: NA

CDR3 protein: CASSYSASFWETQYF
CDR3 DNA: TGTGCCAGCAGTTACTCGGCTAGCTTTTGGGAGACCCAGTACTTC
V gene: TRBV6-6
J gene: TRBJ2-5
clone size: few
D gene: NA

CDR3 protein: CASSLLGEGQGETQYF
CDR3 DNA: TGTGCCAGCAGCTTACTAGGCGAAGGACAGGGGGAGACCCAGTACTTC
V gene: TRBV7-9
J gene: TRBJ2-5
clone size: NA
D gene: TRBD1

CDR3 protein: CASSQDSAGHMNTEAFF
CDR3 DNA: TGTGCCAGCAGCCAAGATTCGGCCGGACACATGAACACTGAAGCTTTCTTT
V gene: TRBV4-2
J gene: TRBJ1-1
clone size: few
D gene: NA

CDR3 protein: CASRNGLAGVDEQYF
CDR3 DNA: TGTGCCAGCAGGAACGGACTAGCGGGAGTGGATGAGCAGTACTTC
V gene: TRBV4-2
J gene: TRBJ2-7
clone size: few
D gene: TRBD2

CDR3 protein: CAGTSWADSYNEQFF
CDR3 DNA: TGTGCCGGCACCTCTTGGGCTGACTCCTACAATGAGCAGTTCTTC
V gene: TRBV13
J gene: TRBJ2-1
clone size: NA
D gene: NA

CDR3 protein: CANSVTGDGNTIYF
CDR3 DNA: TGTGCCAACAGCGTGACAGGGGACGGAAACACCATATATTTT
V gene: TRBV11-2
J gene: TRBJ1-3
clone size: NA
D gene: TRBD1

CDR3 protein: CASSSSHALEGTYERYF
CDR3 DNA: TGTGCCAGCAGCTCAAGCCATGCGTTGGAGGGAACCTACGAGCGGTACTTC
V gene: TRBV5-6
J gene: TRBJ2-7
clone size: NA
D gene: NA

CDR3 protein: CASSQELDRAYYGYTF
CDR3 DNA: TGCGCCAGCAGCCAAGAGCTGGACAGGGCCTACTATGGCTACACCTTC
V gene: TRBV4-3
J gene: TRBJ1-2
clone size: few
D gene: TRBD1

CDR3 protein: CNVTKDPEAFF
CDR3 DNA: TGCAACGTTACAAAGGACCCTGAGGCTTTCTTT
V gene: TRBV29-1
J gene: TRBJ1-1
clone size: NA
D gene: NA

CDR3 protein: CASSRGLDRANTGELFF
CDR3 DNA: TGTGCCAGCAGCCGGGGATTGGACAGGGCGAACACCGGGGAGCTGTTTTTT
V gene: TRBV5-6
J gene: TRBJ2-2
clone size: few
D gene: TRBD1

CDR3 protein: CASSSINRGFENTEAFF
CDR3 DNA: TGTGCCAGCAGCTCAATTAACAGGGGGTTTGAGAACACTGAAGCTTTCTTT
V gene: TRBV5-6
J gene: TRBJ1-1
clone size: NA
D gene: TRBD1

CDR3 protein: CASSLEVSPYQPQHF
CDR3 DNA: TGTGCCAGCAGCTTAGAAGTTAGCCCTTATCAGCCCCAGCATTTT
V gene: TRBV11-2
J gene: TRBJ1-5
clone size: NA
D gene: NA

CDR3 protein: CASYRNTGYTF
CDR3 DNA: TGTGCCAGCTACAGGAATACGGGCTACACCTTC
V gene: TRBV28
J gene: TRBJ1-2
clone size: NA
D gene: NA

CDR3 protein: CASSPGQVYSYEQYF
CDR3 DNA: TGCGCCAGCAGCCCGGGACAGGTCTATTCCTACGAGCAGTACTTC
V gene: TRBV4-1
J gene: TRBJ2-7
clone size: few
D gene: TRBD1

CDR3 protein: CASSGPGTDTQYF
CDR3 DNA: TGTGCCAGCAGTGGACCAGGCACAGATACGCAGTATTTT
V gene: TRBV2
J gene: TRBJ2-3
clone size: NA
D gene: NA

CDR3 protein: CASSHTGRLSGANVLTF
CDR3 DNA: TGTGCCAGCAGCCACACAGGGAGACTCTCTGGGGCCAACGTCCTGACTTTC
V gene: TRBV11-2
J gene: TRBJ2-6
clone size: many
D gene: NA

CDR3 protein: CASSLFFRGTGELFF
CDR3 DNA: TGTGCCAGCAGTTTATTTTTTAGGGGCACTGGGGAGCTGTTTTTT
V gene: TRBV28
J gene: TRBJ2-2
clone size: few
D gene: NA

CDR3 protein: CASSSPGGGYGYTF
CDR3 DNA: TGTGCCAGCAGTTCCCCGGGAGGAGGCTATGGCTACACCTTC
V gene: TRBV6-5
J gene: TRBJ1-2
clone size: NA
D gene: NA

CDR3 protein: CASSSGPGTFYEQYF
CDR3 DNA: TGTGCCAGCAGCTCGGGCCCGGGGACCTTCTACGAGCAGTACTTC
V gene: TRBV5-4
J gene: TRBJ2-7
clone size: few
D gene: NA

CDR3 protein: CASSSGLARTDTQYF
CDR3 DNA: TGTGCCAGCAGTTCCGGACTAGCGCGTACAGATACGCAGTATTTT
V gene: TRBV6-5
J gene: TRBJ2-3
clone size: many
D gene: TRBD2

CDR3 protein: CAISDGQGLCEQFF
CDR3 DNA: TGTGCCATCAGTGATGGTCAGGGGCTATGCGAGCAGTTCTTC
V gene: TRBV10-3
J gene: TRBJ2-1
clone size: NA
D gene: NA

CDR3 protein: CASSSRQGETQYF
CDR3 DNA: TGTGCCAGCAGCTCCCGACAGGGGGAGACCCAGTACTTC
V gene: TRBV13
J gene: TRBJ2-5
clone size: NA
D gene: TRBD1

CDR3 protein: CASSDPGQGYTF
CDR3 DNA: TGTGCCAGCAGCGACCCGGGACAGGGCTACACCTTC
V gene: TRBV11-2
J gene: TRBJ1-2
clone size: many
D gene: TRBD1

CDR3 protein: CASSTSVSIAYEQYF
CDR3 DNA: TGTGCCAGCAGCACTAGCGTGAGTATCGCCTACGAGCAGTACTTC
V gene: TRBV7-8
J gene: TRBJ2-7
clone size: NA
D gene: TRBD2

CDR3 protein: CASRDLTRSHEAFF
CDR3 DNA: TGTGCCAGCAGAGACCTCACAAGGTCCCATGAAGCTTTCTTT
V gene: TRBV12-3/TRBV12-4
J gene: TRBJ1-1
clone size: few
D gene: NA

CDR3 protein: CTSSPPWMGPGNTIYF
CDR3 DNA: TGTACCAGTAGCCCCCCTTGGATGGGCCCTGGAAACACCATATATTTT
V gene: TRBV11-2
J gene: TRBJ1-3
clone size: once
D gene: NA

CDR3 protein: CVSHHSSTDTQYF
CDR3 DNA: TGTGTCAGCCATCACAGTAGCACAGATACGCAGTATTTT
V gene: TRBV6-1
J gene: TRBJ2-3
clone size: once
D gene: NA

CDR3 protein: CASHLDQGAYEQYF
CDR3 DNA: TGTGCCTCCCACCTCGACCAGGGAGCCTACGAGCAGTACTTC
V gene: TRBV6-2/TRBV6-3
J gene: TRBJ2-7
clone size: many
D gene: NA